This paragraph reports one T cell receptor (beta chain). Its antigen is as yet unknown. Germline CDR1 and CDR2: SNHLY and FYNNEI. CDR3 length equals 16 residues. The V gene lost 2 bases and the J gene lost 7 bases, with 15 bases spanning the gap. This entry belongs to a study of OX40 agonist ivuxolimab in advanced cancers. Study as a whole: As their treatment, patients were administered ivuxolimab, an agonistic anti-OX40 (CD134) antibody. Study-wide results and caveats: Normalized T-cell clonal expansion was also low in a subset of nonresponders. On average, CD8+ T cells showed a greater number of expanded clones than CD4+.

Assay: immunoSEQ multiplex PCR; the TCRdb copy retains only in-frame clones and omits some. Seen here are about 20,000 clones, around 82% observed once, and the top ten hold roughly 44%. The timepoints at which blood was sampled were baseline, cycle 4 day 1, and cycle 7 day 1. The chain carries TRBV2 and TRBJ1-6; a possible D gene is TRBD1 (5 bases). The source is an adult with an advanced solid tumor such as melanoma, head and neck, liver or kidney cancer. The sample consisted of CD4+ or CD8+ T cells sorted from blood, taken in a trial of the OX40 agonist ivuxolimab. The chain's CDR3 is CASSEWGRRLNSPLHF. For the CDR3, the DNA is TGTGCCAGCAGTGAATGGGGGAGGAGACTCAATTCACCCCTCCACTTT.